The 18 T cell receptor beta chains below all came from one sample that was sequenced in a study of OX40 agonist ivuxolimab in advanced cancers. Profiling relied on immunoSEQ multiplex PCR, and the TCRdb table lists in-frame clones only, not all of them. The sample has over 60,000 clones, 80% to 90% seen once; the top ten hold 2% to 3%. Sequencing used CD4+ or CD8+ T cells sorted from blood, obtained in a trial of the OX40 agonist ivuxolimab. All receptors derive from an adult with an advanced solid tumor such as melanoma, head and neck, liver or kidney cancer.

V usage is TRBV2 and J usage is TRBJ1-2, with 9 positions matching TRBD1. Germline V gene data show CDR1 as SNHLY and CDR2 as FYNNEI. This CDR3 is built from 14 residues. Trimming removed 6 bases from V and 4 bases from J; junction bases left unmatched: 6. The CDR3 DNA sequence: TGTGCCAGCAGCCAGACAGGGGGTCCCTATGGCTACACCTTC. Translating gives CASSQTGGPYGYTF.

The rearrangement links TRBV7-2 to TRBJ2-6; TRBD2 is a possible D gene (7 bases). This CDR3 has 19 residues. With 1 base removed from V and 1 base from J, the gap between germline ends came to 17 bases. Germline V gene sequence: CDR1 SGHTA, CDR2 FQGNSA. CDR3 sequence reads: CASSLGPGRGGSGANVLTF. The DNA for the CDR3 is TGTGCCAGCAGCTTAGGACCGGGCAGGGGAGGGTCTGGGGCCAACGTCCTGACTTTC.

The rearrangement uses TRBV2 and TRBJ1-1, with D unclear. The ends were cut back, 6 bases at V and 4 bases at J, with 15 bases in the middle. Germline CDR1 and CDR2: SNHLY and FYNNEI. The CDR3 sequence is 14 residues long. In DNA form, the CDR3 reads TGTGCCAGCAGCTTCGAAGGAGATACCACTGAAGCTTTCTTT. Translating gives CASSFEGDTTEAFF.

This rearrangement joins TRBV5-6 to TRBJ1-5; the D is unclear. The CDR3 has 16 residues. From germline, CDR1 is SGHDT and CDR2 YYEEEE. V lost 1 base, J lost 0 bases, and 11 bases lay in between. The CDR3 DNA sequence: TGTGCCAGCAGCTTGTTTCGAAGGGCTAGCAATCAGCCCCAGCATTTT. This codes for CASSLFRRASNQPQHF.

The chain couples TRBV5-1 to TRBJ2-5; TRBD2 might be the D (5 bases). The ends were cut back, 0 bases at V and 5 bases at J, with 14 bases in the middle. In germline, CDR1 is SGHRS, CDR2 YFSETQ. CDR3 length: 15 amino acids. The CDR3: CASSLVLAAGETQYF. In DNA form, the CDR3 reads TGCGCCAGCAGCTTGGTTCTAGCCGCCGGGGAGACCCAGTACTTC.

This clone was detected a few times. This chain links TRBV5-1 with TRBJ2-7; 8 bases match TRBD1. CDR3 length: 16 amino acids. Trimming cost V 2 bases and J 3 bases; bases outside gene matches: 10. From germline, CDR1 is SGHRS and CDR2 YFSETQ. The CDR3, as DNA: TGCGCCAGCAGCTTAGGACAGGGCTCCCCATACTACGAGCAGTACTTC. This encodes CASSLGQGSPYYEQYF.

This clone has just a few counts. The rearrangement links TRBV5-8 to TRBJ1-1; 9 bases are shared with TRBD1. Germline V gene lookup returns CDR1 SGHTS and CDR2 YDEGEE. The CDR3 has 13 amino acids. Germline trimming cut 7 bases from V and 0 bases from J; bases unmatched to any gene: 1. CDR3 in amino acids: CASRDRVNTEAFF. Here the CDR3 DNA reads TGTGCCAGCCGGGACAGGGTGAACACTGAAGCTTTCTTT.

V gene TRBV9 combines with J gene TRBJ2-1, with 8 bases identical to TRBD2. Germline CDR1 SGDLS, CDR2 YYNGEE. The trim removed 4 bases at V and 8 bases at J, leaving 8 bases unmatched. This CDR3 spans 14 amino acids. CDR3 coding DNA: TGTGCCAGCAGCACACCGGGAGGGAGGGATGAGCAGTTCTTC. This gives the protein CASSTPGGRDEQFF.

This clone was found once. Here the CDR3 DNA reads TGTGCCAGCAGCGCCCGGGACAGGGGTCGAAAACTGTTTTTT. Translation: CASSARDRGRKLFF. This chain joins TRBV27 and TRBJ1-4; the match to TRBD1 covers 10 bases. V lost 6 bases to trimming and J lost 10 bases; unmatched junction nucleotides: 8. The CDR3 length is 14 residues. CDR1 is MNHEY and CDR2 is SMNVEV in the germline V gene (reference sequence).

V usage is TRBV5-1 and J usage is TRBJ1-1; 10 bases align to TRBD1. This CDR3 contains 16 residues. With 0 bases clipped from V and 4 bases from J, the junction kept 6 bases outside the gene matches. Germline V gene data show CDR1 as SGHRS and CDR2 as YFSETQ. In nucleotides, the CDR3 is TGCGCCAGCAGCTTGGCCCGGGGACAGGGGTTCACTGAAGCTTTCTTT. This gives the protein CASSLARGQGFTEAFF.

As DNA, the CDR3 is TGTGCCAGTACCCAAACGGGACCTCAATCACCCCTCCACTTT. As protein: CASTQTGPQSPLHF. The V gene is TRBV19, the J gene TRBJ1-6; D possibly corresponds to TRBD1 (5 bases). Trimming took off 7 bases at V and 10 bases at J, with 17 bases between the two ends. Per the germline V gene, CDR1 is LNHDA and CDR2 is SQIVND (reference sequence). This CDR3 is 14 amino acids long.

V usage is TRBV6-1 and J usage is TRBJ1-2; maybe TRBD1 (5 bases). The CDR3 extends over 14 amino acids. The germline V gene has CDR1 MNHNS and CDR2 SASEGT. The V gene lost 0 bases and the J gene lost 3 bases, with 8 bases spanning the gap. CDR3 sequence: CASSEAGPDYGYTF. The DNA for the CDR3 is TGTGCCAGCAGTGAAGCGGGGCCAGACTATGGCTACACCTTC.

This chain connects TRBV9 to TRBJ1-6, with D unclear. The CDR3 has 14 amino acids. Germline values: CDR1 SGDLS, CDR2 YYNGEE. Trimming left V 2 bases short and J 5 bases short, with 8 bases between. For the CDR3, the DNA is TGTGCCAGCAGCGTCCACGGAGATAATTCACCCCTCCACTTT. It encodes CASSVHGDNSPLHF.

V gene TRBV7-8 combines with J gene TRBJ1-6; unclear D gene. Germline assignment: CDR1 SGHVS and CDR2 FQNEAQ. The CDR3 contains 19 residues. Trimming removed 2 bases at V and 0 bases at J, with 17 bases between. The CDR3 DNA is TGTGCCAGCAGCTTAAAACTCCCAGGAATAGACTCCTATAATTCACCCCTCCACTTT. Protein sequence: CASSLKLPGIDSYNSPLHF.

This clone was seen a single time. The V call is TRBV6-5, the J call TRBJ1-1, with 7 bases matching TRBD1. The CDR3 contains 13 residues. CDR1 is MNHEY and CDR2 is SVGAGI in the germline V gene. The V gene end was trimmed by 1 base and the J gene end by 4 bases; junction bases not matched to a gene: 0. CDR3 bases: TGTGCCAGCAGTTACTACAGGGGCACTGAAGCTTTCTTT. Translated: CASSYYRGTEAFF.

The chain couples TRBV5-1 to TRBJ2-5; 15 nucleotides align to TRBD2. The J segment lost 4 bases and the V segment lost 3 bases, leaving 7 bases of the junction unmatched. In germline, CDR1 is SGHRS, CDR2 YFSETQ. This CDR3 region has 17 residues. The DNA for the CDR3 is TGCGCCAGCAGCTCCCAAGGACTAGCGGGGGGGCCAGAGACCCAGTACTTC. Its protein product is CASSSQGLAGGPETQYF.

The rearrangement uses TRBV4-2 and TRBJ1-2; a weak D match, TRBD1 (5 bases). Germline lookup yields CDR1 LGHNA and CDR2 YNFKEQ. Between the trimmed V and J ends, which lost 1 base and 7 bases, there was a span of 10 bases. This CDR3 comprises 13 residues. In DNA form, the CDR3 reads TGTGCCAGCAGCCAAGGGGGGGGACGTGGCTACACCTTC. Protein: CASSQGGGRGYTF.

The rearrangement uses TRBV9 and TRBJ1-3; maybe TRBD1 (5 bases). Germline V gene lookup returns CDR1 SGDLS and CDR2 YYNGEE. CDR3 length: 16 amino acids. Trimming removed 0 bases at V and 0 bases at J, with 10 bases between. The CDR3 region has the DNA TGTGCCAGCAGCGTAGAATTGCAGGGCTCTGGAAACACCATATATTTT. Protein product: CASSVELQGSGNTIYF.